This T cell receptor beta chain is drawn from a study of cytomegalovirus exposure and HLA in healthy donors. The trim removed 4 bases at V and 1 base at J, leaving 5 bases unmatched. The CDR3 has 15 amino acids. Per germline, CDR1 SEHNR and CDR2 FQNEAQ (reference sequence). The repertoire was sequenced with immunoSEQ multiplex PCR; TCRdb's copy has only in-frame clones and lacks some. This table has some 56,000 clones, more than 80% appearing once. The source material was PBMCs. The chain carries TRBV7-9 and TRBJ1-1, with TRBD1 matching over 8 bases. This sequence was found in a man between 18 and 29 years old in good health and CMV-seronegative. The CDR3: CASSSKQGENTEAFF. The DNA of the CDR3 is TGTGCCAGCAGCTCGAAACAGGGGGAGAACACTGAAGCTTTCTTT.